This T cell receptor (beta chain) appears in the sequencing data of a study of T-cell reconstitution after alpha-beta-depleted transplantation in children. This clonotype has ten or more counts. TCRbeta library preparation incorporated unique molecular identifiers. A single record per CDR3 protein comes from TCRdb applying MiXCR to the PCR reads. The repertoire holds about 260,000 distinct CDR3 sequences, with 6.5% to 9% as singletons. Unmatched junction bases numbered 7, after V lost 4 bases and J lost 5 bases. The CDR3 sequence is 15 residues long. Germline loops: CDR1 LGHDT, CDR2 YNNKEL (reference sequence).

Material: PBMCs, mostly from graft donor cells, obtained 180 days after TCRalphabeta/CD19-depleted stem cell transplant. The V call is TRBV3-1, the J call TRBJ2-3; 9 nucleotides align to TRBD1. The clonotype was recovered from a male patient aged 5 to 17 who had a stem cell transplant for acute lymphoblastic leukemia, so the T cells may come from the graft donor. CDR3 loop: CASSRRTGAGDTQYF. The DNA for the CDR3 is TGTGCCAGCAGCCGAAGGACAGGGGCGGGAGATACGCAGTATTTT.